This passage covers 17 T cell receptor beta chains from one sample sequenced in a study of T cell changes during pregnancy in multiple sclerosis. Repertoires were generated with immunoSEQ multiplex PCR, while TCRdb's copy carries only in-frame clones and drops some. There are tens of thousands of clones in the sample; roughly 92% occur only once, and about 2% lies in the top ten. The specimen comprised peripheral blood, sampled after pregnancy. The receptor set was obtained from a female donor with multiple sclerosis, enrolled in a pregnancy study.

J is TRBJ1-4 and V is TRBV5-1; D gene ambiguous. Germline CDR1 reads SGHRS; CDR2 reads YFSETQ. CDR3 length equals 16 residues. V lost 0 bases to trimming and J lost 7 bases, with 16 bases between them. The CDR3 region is CASSLGNNHKSEKLFF. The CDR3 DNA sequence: TGCGCCAGCAGCTTGGGAAACAATCACAAAAGTGAAAAACTGTTTTTT.

In DNA, the CDR3 is TGTGCCAGCAGCCAGTCTGGCGGCGGGGGCAGAGGGGTTATAGAGGACTATGGCTACACCTTC. Its translation is CASSQSGGGGRGVIEDYGYTF. This chain connects TRBV4-2 to TRBJ1-2, with TRBD1 as a possible D gene (6 bases). CDR1 is LGHNA and CDR2 is YNFKEQ in the germline V gene. Trimming stripped 3 bases from V and 3 bases from J, with 32 bases between. The CDR3 runs to 21 residues.

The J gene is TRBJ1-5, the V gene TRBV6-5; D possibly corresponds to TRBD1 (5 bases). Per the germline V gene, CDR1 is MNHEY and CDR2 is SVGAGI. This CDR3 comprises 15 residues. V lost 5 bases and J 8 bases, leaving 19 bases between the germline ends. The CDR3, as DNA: TGTGCCAGCAGTCCCTTGGGGGGACCCTCGGAGCCCCAGCATTTT. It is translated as CASSPLGGPSEPQHF.

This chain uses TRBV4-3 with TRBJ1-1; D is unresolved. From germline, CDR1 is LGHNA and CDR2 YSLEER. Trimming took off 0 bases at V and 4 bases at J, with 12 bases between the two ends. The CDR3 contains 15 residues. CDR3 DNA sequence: TGCGCCAGCAGCCAAGACGACTCCTCGGGCACTGAAGCTTTCTTT. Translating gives CASSQDDSSGTEAFF.

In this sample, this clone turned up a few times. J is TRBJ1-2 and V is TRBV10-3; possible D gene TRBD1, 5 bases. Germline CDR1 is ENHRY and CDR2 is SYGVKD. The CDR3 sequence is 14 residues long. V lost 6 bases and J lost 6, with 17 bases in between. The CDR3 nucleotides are TGTGCCATCAGGTTTTCGGACACGGCGGATGGCTACACCTTC. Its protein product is CAIRFSDTADGYTF.

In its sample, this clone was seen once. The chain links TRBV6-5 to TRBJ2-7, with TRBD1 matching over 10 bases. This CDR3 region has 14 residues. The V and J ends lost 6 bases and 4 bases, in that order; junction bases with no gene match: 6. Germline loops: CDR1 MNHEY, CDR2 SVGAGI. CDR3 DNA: TGTGCCAGCAGCAGACAGGGGGCGAGGTACGAGCAGTACTTC. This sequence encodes CASSRQGARYEQYF.

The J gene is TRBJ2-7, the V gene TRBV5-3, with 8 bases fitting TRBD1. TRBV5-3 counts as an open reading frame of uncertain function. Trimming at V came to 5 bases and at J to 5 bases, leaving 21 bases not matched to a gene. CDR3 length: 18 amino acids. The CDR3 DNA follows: TGTGCCAGAAGTTCCGGACAGGGAAGCCCCCTAGAAGTCGACGAGCAGTACTTC. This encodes CARSSGQGSPLEVDEQYF.

Written as DNA, the CDR3 is TGTGCCAGCAGCCCTGACTGGGACAGGGGCTCCTACGAGCAGTACTTC. Translating gives CASSPDWDRGSYEQYF. V is TRBV5-4 and J is TRBJ2-7; 10 nucleotides align to TRBD1. The length of the CDR3 is 16 residues. Trimming took 4 bases from V and 0 from J; bases not matched to a gene: 7. Germline V gives CDR1 SGHNT, CDR2 YYREEE (reference sequence).

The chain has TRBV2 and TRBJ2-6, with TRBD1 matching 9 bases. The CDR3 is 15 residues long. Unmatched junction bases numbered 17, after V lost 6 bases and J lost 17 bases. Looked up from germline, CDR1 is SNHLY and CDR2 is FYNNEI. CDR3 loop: CASSGTSGTGIVLTF. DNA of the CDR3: TGTGCCAGCAGCGGTACAAGCGGGACAGGGATAGTCTTGACTTTC.

The DNA for the CDR3 is TGCGCCAGCCGGAAGAGGACAGGAGAGACCCAGTACTTC. This encodes CASRKRTGETQYF. The chain uses TRBV10-2 and TRBJ2-5, with 7 bases lining up with TRBD1. V gave up 8 bases and J gave up 4 bases; unmatched junction bases: 7. Germline-derived CDR1 and CDR2 are WSHSY and SAAADI. The CDR3 contains 13 residues.

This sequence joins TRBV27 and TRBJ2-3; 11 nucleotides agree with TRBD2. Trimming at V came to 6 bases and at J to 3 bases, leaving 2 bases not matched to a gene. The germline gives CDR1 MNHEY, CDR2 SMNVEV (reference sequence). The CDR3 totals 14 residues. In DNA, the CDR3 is TGTGCCAGCAGCAGACTAGCGGGGACAGATACGCAGTATTTT. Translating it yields CASSRLAGTDTQYF.

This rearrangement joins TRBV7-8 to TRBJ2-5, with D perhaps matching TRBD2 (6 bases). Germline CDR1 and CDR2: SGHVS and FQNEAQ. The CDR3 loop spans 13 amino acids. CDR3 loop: CASKDYSYGTQYF. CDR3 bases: TGTGCAAGTAAGGACTACTCTTATGGGACCCAGTACTTC. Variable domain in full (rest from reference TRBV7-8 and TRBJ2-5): GAGVSQSPRYKVAKRGQDVALRCDPISGHVSLFWYQQALGQGPEFLTYFQNEAQLDKSGLPSDRFFAERPEGSVSTLKIQRTQQEDSAVYLCASKDYSYGTQYFGPGTRLLVL.

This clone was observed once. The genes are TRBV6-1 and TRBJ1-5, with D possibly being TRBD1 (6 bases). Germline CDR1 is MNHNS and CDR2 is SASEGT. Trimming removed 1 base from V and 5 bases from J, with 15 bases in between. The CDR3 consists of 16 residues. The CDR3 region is CASSEVMAGTYQPQHF. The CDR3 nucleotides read TGTGCCAGCAGTGAAGTTATGGCAGGGACATATCAGCCCCAGCATTTT.

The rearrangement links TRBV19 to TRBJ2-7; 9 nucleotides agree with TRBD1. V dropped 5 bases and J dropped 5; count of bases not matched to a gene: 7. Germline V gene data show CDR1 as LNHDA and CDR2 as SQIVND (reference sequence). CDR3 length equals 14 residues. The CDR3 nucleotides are TGTGCCAGTAGTCCGCCCGGGACAGGGAACGAGCAGTACTTC. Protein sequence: CASSPPGTGNEQYF.

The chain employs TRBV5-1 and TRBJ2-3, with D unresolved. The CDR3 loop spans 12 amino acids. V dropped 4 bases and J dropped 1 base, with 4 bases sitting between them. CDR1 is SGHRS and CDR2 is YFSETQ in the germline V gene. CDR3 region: CASSLRTDTQYF. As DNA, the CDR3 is TGCGCCAGCAGCCTACGCACAGATACGCAGTATTTT.

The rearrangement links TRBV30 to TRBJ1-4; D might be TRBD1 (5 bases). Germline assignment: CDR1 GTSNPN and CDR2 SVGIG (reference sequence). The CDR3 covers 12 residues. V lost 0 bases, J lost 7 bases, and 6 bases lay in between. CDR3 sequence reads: CAWSVRGEKLFF. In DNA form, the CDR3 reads TGTGCCTGGAGTGTTAGGGGTGAAAAACTGTTTTTT.

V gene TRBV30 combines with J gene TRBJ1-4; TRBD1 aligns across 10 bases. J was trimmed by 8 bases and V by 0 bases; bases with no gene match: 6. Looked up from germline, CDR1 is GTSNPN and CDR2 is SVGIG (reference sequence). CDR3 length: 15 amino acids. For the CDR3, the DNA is TGTGCCTGGAGTGTCTGGGACAGGGGAGGCGAAAAACTGTTTTTT. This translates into CAWSVWDRGGEKLFF.